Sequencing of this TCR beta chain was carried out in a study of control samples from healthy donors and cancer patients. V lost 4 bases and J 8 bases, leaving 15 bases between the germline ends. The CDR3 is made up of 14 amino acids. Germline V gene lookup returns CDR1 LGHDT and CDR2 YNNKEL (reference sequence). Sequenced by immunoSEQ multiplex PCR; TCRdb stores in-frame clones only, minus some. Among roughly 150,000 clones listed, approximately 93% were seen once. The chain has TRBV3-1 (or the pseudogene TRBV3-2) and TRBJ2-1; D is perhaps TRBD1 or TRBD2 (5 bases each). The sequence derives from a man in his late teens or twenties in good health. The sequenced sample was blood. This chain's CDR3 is CASSRRGLGDEQFF. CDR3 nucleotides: TGTGCCAGCAGCCGCCGGGGCCTAGGGGATGAGCAGTTCTTC.